Listed here are 10 T cell receptor beta chains from one sample, sequenced in a study of blood T cell repertoires in COVID-19. TCRdb's copy holds only in-frame clones and misses some; the assay was immunoSEQ multiplex PCR. The data hold 200,000 to 250,000 clones, with roughly 84% observed a single time. Sequencing was performed on peripheral blood. These receptors all stem from a man aged 50 to 60 with COVID-19, enrolled during active disease.

The chain joins TRBV7-2 to TRBJ2-5, with D uncertain. V was pared by 2 bases and J by 5 bases, with 12 bases between. This CDR3 has 14 amino acids. Germline assignment: CDR1 SGHTA and CDR2 FQGNSA. As DNA, the CDR3 is TGTGCCAGCAGCTTAAATGGCCCCGGGGAGACCCAGTACTTC. Protein sequence: CASSLNGPGETQYF.

V gene TRBV27 combines with J gene TRBJ1-4, with unresolved D. With 2 bases removed from V and 7 bases from J, the gap between germline ends came to 17 bases. The CDR3 runs to 16 residues. CDR1 and CDR2 (germline): MNHEY, SMNVEV (reference sequence). The CDR3 protein is CASSLSFGDGSEKLFF. CDR3 nucleotides: TGTGCCAGCAGTTTAAGTTTCGGCGACGGGAGTGAAAAACTGTTTTTT.

The chain joins TRBV5-1 to TRBJ1-1; TRBD1 matches 7 bases. The ends lost 0 bases at V and 10 bases at J; junction bases unmatched: 12. Germline CDR1 is SGHRS and CDR2 is YFSETQ. CDR3 length: 15 amino acids. The CDR3 loop reads CASSLEAGGKEGAFF. CDR3 DNA sequence: TGCGCCAGCAGCTTGGAGGCAGGGGGGAAGGAAGGAGCTTTCTTT.

This clone was counted between two and nine times. The rearrangement joins TRBV6-1 to TRBJ2-7; 8 bases line up with TRBD1. CDR3 length equals 14 residues. The junction had 5 bases not matched to a gene; V was cut back by 1 base and J by 6 bases. Germline CDR1 MNHNS, CDR2 SASEGT. In nucleotides, the CDR3 is TGTGCCAGCAGTGAAGGGACAGGGTTTCGCGAGCAGTACTTC. Protein product: CASSEGTGFREQYF.

This sequence joins TRBV5-1 and TRBJ2-4, with 8 bases identical to TRBD1. The CDR3 covers 13 residues. V lost 7 bases to trimming and J lost 6 bases; unmatched junction nucleotides: 6. CDR1 SGHRS and CDR2 YFSETQ come from the germline V gene. The chain's CDR3 is CASRTDRGNIQYF. CDR3 sequence (DNA): TGCGCCAGCCGAACTGACAGGGGAAACATTCAGTACTTC.

The chain combines TRBV28 with TRBJ1-2; 7 bases match TRBD1. Per the germline V gene, CDR1 is MDHEN and CDR2 is SYDVKM. The J segment lost 2 bases and the V segment lost 10 bases, leaving 7 bases of the junction unmatched. The CDR3 extends over 13 amino acids. The CDR3, as DNA: TGTGCCATCCTCCCGGACAGGAACTATGGCTACACCTTC. This encodes CAILPDRNYGYTF.

This clone appeared a few times. The chain is built from TRBV27 and TRBJ2-7, with a weak D call TRBD2 (5 bases). The CDR3 runs 13 residues. Trimming took 5 bases from V and 5 from J, leaving 13 bases between them. The germline V gene has CDR1 MNHEY and CDR2 SMNVEV (reference sequence). In nucleotides, the CDR3 is TGTGCCAGCAGTCGGACTCCTGGTCACGAGCAGTACTTC. As protein: CASSRTPGHEQYF.

This chain connects TRBV30 to TRBJ2-3; 9 bases match TRBD1. J lost 1 base, V lost 5 bases, and 4 bases had no gene match. The CDR3 totals 14 residues. Germline CDR1 is GTSNPN and CDR2 is SVGIG (reference sequence). This chain's CDR3 is CAWGGQGGTDTQYF. The CDR3 DNA reads TGTGCCTGGGGGGGACAGGGAGGCACAGATACGCAGTATTTT.

The chain carries TRBV5-1 and TRBJ2-5, with 8 bases matching TRBD1. CDR3 size: 14 residues. CDR1 is SGHRS, CDR2 YFSETQ, per germline. With V trimmed by 2 bases and J by 9 bases, 9 bases remained unmatched. CDR3 nucleotides: TGCGCCAGCAGCTTACAGGGGGATAGGGAGGCCCAGTACTTC. Translated, it gives CASSLQGDREAQYF.

V usage is TRBV27 and J usage is TRBJ2-7; D possibly corresponds to TRBD1 (6 bases). The V end lost 1 base, the J end lost 4 bases, and 11 bases lay between the germline ends. CDR3 length: 14 amino acids. The germline V gene encodes CDR1 MNHEY and CDR2 SMNVEV (reference sequence). This CDR3 reads CASSLYRASYEQYF. The DNA of the CDR3 is TGTGCCAGCAGTTTATACAGGGCATCTTACGAGCAGTACTTC.